This TCR beta chain was sequenced for a study of T cells of healthy individuals. TCRdb fed the 5' RACE reads into MiXCR, producing one record per CDR3 protein. This repertoire shows approximately 50,000 distinct CDR3 sequences, about 14% found once; its top ten account for 15% to 20%. The V and J ends lost 7 bases and 6 bases, in that order; junction bases with no gene match: 7. Germline CDR1 and CDR2: MDHEN and SYDVKM. The length of the CDR3 is 13 residues. The clonotype originates from a human donor in good health. The genes are TRBV28 and TRBJ1-2; 8 nucleotides align to TRBD1. The CDR3 region is CASTPDRVNGYTF. The CDR3 coding sequence is TGTGCCAGCACCCCGGACAGGGTAAATGGCTACACCTTC.